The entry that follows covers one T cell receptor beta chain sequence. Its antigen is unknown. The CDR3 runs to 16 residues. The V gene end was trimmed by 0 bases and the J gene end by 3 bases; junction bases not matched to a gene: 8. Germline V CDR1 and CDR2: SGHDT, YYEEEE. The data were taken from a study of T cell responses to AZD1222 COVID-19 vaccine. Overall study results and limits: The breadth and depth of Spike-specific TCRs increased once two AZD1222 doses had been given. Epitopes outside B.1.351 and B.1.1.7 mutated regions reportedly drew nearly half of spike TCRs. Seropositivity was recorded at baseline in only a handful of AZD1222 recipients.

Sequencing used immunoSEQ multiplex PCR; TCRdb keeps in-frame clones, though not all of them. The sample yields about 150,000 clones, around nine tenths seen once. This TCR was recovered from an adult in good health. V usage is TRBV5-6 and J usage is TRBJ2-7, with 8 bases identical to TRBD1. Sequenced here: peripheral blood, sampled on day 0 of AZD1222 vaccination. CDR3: CASSLGAAGGIYEQYF. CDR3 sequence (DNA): TGTGCCAGCAGCTTGGGCGCGGCAGGGGGCATCTACGAGCAGTACTTC.